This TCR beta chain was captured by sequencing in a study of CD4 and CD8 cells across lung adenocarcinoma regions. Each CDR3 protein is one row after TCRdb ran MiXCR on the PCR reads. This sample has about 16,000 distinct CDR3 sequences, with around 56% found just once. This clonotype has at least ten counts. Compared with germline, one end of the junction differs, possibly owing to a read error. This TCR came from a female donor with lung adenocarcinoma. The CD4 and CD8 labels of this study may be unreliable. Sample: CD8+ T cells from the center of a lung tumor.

This CDR3 is CASSSLSGDRGRNEQYF. The CDR3 DNA sequence: TGTGCAAGCAGTTCACTTTCTGGGGACAGGGGGCGGAATGAGCAGTACTTC. The J gene is TRBJ2-4, the V gene TRBV6-5; TRBD1 matches at 12 bases. In germline, CDR1 is MNHEY, CDR2 SVGAGI. The CDR3 sequence is 17 residues long.